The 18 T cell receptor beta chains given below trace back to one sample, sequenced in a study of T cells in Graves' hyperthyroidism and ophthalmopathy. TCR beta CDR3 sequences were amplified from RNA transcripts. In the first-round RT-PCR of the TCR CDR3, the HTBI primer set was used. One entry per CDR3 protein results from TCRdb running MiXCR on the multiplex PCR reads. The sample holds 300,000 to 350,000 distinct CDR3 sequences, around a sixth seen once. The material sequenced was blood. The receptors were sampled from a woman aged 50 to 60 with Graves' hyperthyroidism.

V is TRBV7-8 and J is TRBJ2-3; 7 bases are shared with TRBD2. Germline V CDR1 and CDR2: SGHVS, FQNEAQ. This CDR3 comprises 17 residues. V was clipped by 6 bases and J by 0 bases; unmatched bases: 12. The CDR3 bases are TGTGCCAGCAGGGAACTAGCGATCCTCCCAAGCACAGATACGCAGTATTTT. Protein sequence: CASRELAILPSTDTQYF.

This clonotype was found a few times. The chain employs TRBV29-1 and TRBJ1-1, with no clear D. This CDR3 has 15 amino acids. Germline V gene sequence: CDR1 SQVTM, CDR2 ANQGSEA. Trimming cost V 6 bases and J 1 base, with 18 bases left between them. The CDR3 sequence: CSVHPWEVENTEAFF. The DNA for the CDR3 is TGCAGCGTCCACCCGTGGGAGGTAGAGAACACTGAAGCTTTCTTT.

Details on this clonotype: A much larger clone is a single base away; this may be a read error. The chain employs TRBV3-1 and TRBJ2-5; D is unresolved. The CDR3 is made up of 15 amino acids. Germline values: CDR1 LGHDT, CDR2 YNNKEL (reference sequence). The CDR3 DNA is TGTGCCAGCAGCCAAGATTTGGCCGCCCAAGAGACCCAGCACTTC. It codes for CASSQDLAAQETQHF.

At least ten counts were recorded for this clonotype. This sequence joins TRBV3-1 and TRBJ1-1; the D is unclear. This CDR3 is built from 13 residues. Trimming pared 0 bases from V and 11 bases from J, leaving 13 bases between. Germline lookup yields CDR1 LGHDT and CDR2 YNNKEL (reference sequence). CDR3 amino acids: CASSQDHLRMAFF. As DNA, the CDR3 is TGTGCCAGCAGCCAAGATCACCTCCGAATGGCTTTCTTT. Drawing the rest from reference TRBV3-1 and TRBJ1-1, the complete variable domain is DTAVSQTPKYLVTQMGNDKSIKCEQNLGHDTMYWYKQDSKKFLKIMFSYNNKELIINETVPNRFSPKSPDKAHLNLHINSLELGDSAVYFCASSQDHLRMAFFGQGTRLTVV.

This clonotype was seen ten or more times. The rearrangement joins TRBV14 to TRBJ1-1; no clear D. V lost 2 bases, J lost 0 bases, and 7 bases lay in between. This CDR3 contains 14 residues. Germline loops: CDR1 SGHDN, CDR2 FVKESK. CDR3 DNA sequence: TGTGCCAGCAGCCAATTAATGATGAACACTGAAGCTTTCTTT. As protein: CASSQLMMNTEAFF.

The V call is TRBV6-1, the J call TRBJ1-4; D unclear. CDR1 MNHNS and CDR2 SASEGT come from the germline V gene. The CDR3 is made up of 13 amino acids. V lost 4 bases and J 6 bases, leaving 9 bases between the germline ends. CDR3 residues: CASSGRSYEKLFF. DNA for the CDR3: TGTGCCAGCAGTGGCAGAAGTTATGAAAAACTGTTTTTT.

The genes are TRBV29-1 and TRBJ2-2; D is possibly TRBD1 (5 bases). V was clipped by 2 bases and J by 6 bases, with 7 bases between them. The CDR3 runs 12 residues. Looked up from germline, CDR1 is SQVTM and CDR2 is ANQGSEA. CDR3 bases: TGCAGCGTTGAAACAGGAGCCGGGGAGCTGTTTTTT. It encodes CSVETGAGELFF.

DNA of the CDR3: TGCGCCAGCAGCCAAGTTCCTGGAGGACAGCCCCAGCATTTT. This codes for CASSQVPGGQPQHF. This chain links TRBV4-1 with TRBJ1-5; no reliable D call. In germline, CDR1 is MGHRA, CDR2 YSYEKL. The V and J ends lost 1 base and 7 bases respectively, with 11 bases between them. The CDR3 runs to 14 residues.

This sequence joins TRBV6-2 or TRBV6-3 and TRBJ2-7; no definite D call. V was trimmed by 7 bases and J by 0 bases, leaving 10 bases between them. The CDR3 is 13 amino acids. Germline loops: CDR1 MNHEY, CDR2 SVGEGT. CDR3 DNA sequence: TGTGCCAGCATCGGGCACAGCTCCTACGAGCAGTACTTC. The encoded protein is CASIGHSSYEQYF.

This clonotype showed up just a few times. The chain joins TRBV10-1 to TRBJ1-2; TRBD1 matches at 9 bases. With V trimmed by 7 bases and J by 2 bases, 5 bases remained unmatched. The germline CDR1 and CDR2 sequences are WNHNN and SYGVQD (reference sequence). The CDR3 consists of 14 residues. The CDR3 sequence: CASNPGQGNYGYTF. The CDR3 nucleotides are TGCGCCAGCAACCCGGGACAGGGCAACTATGGCTACACCTTC.

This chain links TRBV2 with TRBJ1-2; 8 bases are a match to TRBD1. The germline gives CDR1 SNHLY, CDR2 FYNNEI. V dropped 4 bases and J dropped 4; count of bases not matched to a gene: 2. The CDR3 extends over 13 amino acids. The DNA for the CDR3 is TGTGCCAGCAGTGGGGGGACAGGCTATGGCTACACCTTC. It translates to CASSGGTGYGYTF. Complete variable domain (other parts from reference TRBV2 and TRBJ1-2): EPEVTQTPSHQVTQMGQEVILRCVPISNHLYFYWYRQILGQKVEFLVSFYNNEISEKSEIFDDQFSVERPDGSNFTLKIRSTKLEDSAMYFCASSGGTGYGYTFGSGTRLTVV.

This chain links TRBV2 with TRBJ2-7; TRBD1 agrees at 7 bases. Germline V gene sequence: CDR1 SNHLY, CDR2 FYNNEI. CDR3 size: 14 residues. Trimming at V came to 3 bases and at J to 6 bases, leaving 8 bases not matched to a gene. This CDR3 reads CASSEAGTDSEQYF. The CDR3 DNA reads TGTGCCAGCAGTGAGGCCGGGACAGATAGCGAGCAGTACTTC.

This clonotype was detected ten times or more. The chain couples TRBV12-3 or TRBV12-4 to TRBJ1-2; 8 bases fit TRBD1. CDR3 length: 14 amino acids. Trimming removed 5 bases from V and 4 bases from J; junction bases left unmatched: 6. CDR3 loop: CASSPDGTGYGYTF. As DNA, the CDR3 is TGTGCCAGCAGTCCGGACGGGACAGGCTATGGCTACACCTTC.

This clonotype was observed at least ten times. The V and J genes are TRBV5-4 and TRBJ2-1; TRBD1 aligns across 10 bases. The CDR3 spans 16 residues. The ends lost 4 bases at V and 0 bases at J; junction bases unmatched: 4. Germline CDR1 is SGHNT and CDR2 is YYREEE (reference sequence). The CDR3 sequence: CASSTRTGGSYNEQFF. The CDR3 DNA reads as TGTGCCAGCAGCACGCGGACAGGGGGCTCCTACAATGAGCAGTTCTTC. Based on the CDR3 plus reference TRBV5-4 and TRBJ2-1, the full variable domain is ETGVTQSPTHLIKTRGQQVTLRCSSQSGHNTVSWYQQALGQGPQFIFQYYREEENGRGNFPPRFSGLQFPNYSSELNVNALELDDSALYLCASSTRTGGSYNEQFFGPGTRLTVL.

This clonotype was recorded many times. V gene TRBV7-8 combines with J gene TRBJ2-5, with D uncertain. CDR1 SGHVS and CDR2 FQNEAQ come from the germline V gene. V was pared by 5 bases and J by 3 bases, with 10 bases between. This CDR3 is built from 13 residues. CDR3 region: CASSTSLEETQYF. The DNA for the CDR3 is TGTGCCAGCAGCACAAGTTTGGAAGAGACCCAGTACTTC.

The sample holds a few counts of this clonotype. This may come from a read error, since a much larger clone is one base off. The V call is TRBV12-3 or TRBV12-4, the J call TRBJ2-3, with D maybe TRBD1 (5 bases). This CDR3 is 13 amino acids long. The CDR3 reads CANSLGQLGTQYF. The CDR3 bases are TGTGCCAACAGTTTAGGACAATTGGGTACGCAGTATTTT.

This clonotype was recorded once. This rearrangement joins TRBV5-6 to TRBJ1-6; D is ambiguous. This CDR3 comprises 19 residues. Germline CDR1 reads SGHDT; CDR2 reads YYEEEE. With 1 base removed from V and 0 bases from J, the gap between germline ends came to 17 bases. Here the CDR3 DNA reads TGTGCCAGCAGCTTGAATCGACCCCGAGCACACTCCTATAATTCACCCCTCCACTTT. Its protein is CASSLNRPRAHSYNSPLHF. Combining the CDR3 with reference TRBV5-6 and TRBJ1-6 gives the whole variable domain DAGVTQSPTHLIKTRGQQVTLRCSPKSGHDTVSWYQQALGQGPQFIFQYYEEEERQRGNFPDRFSGHQFPNYSSELNVNALLLGDSALYLCASSLNRPRAHSYNSPLHFGNGTRLTVT.

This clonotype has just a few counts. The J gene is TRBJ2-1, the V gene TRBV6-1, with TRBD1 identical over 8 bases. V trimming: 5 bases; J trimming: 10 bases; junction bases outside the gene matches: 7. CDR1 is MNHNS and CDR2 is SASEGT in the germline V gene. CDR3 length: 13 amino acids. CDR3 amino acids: CASSPSGQGEQFF. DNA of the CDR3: TGTGCCAGCAGTCCGAGCGGACAGGGCGAGCAGTTCTTC.